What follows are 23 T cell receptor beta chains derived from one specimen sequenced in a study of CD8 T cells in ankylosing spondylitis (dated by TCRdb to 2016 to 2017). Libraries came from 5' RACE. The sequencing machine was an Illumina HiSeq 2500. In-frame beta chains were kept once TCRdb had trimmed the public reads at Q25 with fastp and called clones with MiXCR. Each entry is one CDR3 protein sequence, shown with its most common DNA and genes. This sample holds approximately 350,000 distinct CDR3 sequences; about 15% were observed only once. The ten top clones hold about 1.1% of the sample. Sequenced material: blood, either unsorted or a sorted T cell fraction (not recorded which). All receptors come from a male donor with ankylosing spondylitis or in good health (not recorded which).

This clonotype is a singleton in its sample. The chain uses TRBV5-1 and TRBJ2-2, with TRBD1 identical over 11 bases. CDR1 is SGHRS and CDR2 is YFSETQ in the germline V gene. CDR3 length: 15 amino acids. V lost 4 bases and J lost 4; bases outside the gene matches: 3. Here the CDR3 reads CASSRGTGGTGELFF. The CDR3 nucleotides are TGCGCCAGCAGCCGCGGGACAGGGGGCACCGGGGAGCTGTTTTTT.

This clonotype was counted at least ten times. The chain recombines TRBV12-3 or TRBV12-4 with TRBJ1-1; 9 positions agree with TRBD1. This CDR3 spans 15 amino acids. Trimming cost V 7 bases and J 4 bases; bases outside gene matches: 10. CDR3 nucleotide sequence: TGTGCCAGCACTAAGACAGGGGGAAGTAGCACTGAAGCTTTCTTT. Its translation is CASTKTGGSSTEAFF.

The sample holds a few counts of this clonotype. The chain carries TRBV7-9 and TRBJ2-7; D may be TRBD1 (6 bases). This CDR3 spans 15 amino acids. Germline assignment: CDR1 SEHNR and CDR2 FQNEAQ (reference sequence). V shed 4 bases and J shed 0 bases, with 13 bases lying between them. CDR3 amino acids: CASSSTGTFSYEQYF. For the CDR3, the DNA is TGTGCCAGCAGCTCAACCGGGACATTCTCCTACGAGCAGTACTTC. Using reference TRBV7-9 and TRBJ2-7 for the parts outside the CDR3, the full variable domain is DTGVSQNPRHKITKRGQNVTFRCDPISEHNRLYWYRQTLGQGPEFLTYFQNEAQLEKSRLLSDRFSAERPKGSFSTLEIQRTEQGDSAMYLCASSSTGTFSYEQYFGPGTRLTVT.

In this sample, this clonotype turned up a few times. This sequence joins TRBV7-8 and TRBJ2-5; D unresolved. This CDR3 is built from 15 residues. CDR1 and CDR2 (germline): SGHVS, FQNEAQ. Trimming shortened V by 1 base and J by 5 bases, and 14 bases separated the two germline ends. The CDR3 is CASSLGSRSEETQYF. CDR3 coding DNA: TGTGCCAGCAGCTTAGGATCTAGGTCCGAGGAGACCCAGTACTTC.

The CDR3 DNA reads TGTGCCAGCAGCTTAGCGTGGGCTACCAACCCCTACGAGCAGTACTTC. Its protein is CASSLAWATNPYEQYF. This chain links TRBV7-2 with TRBJ2-7; D is undetermined. The ends were cut back, 0 bases at V and 2 bases at J, with 14 bases in the middle. The germline V gene has CDR1 SGHTA and CDR2 FQGNSA. The CDR3 loop spans 16 amino acids.

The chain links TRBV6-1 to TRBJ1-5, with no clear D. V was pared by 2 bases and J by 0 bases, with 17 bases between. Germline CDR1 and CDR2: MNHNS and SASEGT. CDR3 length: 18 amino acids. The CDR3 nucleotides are TGTGCCAGCAGTGAACTTCTAGGACGTAGTTATAGCAATCAGCCCCAGCATTTT. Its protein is CASSELLGRSYSNQPQHF.

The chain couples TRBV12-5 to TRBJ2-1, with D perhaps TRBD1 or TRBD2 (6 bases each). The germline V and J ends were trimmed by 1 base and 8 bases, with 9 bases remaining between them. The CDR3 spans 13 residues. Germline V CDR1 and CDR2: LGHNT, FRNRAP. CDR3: CASGLAGGDEQFF. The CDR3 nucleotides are TGTGCTAGTGGTTTGGCCGGGGGCGATGAGCAGTTCTTC.

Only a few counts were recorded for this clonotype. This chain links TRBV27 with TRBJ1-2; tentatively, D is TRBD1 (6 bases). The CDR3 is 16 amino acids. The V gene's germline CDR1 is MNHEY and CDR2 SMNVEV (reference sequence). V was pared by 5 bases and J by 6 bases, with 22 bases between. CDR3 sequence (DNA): TGTGCCAGCAGTCCCTTGGGGGCCGAGGGTTCGGATGGCTACACCTTC. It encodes CASSPLGAEGSDGYTF.

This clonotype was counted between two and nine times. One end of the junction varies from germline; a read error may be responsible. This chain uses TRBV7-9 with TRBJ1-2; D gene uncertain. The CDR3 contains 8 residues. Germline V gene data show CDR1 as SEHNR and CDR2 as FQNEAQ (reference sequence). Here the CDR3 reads CASPRESF. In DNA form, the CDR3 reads TGTGCCAGCCCCCGGGAGAGCTTC.

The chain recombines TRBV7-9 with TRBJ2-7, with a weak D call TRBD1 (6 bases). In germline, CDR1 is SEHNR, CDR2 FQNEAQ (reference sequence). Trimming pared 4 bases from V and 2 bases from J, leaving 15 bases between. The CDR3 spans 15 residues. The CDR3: CASSSSGTFTYEQYF. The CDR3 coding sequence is TGTGCCAGCAGCTCATCCGGGACATTCACCTACGAGCAGTACTTC.

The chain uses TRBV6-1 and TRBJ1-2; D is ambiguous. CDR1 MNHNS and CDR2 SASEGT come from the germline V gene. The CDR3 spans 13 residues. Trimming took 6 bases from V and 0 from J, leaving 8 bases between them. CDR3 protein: CASSRTPNYGYTF. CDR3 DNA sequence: TGTGCCAGCAGCCGGACGCCTAACTATGGCTACACCTTC.

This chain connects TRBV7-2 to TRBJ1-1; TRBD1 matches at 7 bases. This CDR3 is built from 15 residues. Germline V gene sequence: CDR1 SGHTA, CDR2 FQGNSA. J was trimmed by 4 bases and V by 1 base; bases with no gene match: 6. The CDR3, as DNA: TGTGCCAGCAGCTTAGTTTACAGGGGTGGCACTGAAGCTTTCTTT. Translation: CASSLVYRGGTEAFF.

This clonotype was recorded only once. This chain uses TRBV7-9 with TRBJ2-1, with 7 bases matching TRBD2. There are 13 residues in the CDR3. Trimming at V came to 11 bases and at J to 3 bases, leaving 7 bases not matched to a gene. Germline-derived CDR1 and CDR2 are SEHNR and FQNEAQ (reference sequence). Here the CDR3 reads CAPTSVVYNEQFF. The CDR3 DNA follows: TGTGCCCCCACTAGCGTCGTCTACAATGAGCAGTTCTTC.

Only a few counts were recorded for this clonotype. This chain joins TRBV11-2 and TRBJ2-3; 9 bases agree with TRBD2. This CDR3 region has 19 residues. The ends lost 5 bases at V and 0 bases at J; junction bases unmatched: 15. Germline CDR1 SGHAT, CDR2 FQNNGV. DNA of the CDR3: TGTGCCAGCAGCCCATTGCCAGCGGGGGGCTTTTCTAGCACAGATACGCAGTATTTT. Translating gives CASSPLPAGGFSSTDTQYF. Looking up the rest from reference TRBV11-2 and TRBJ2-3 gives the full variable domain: EAGVAQSPRYKIIEKRQSVAFWCNPISGHATLYWYQQILGQGPKLLIQFQNNGVVDDSQLPKDRFSAERLKGVDSTLKIQPAKLEDSAVYLCASSPLPAGGFSSTDTQYFGPGTRLTVL.

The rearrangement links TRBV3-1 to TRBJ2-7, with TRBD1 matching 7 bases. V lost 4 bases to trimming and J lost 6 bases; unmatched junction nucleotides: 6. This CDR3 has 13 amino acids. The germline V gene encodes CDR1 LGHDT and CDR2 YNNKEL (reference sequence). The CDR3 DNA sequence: TGTGCCAGCAGCCCGCGACAGGGCCCCGAGCAGTACTTC. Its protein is CASSPRQGPEQYF.

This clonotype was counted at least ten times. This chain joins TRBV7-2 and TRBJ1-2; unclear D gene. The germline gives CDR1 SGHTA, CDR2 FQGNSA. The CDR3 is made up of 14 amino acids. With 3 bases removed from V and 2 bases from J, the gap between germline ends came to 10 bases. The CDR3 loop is CASSFRTENYGYTF. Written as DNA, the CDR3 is TGTGCCAGCAGCTTTCGGACTGAAAACTATGGCTACACCTTC. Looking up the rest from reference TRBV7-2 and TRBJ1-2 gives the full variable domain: GAGVSQSPSNKVTEKGKDVELRCDPISGHTALYWYRQSLGQGLEFLIYFQGNSAPDKSGLPSDRFSAERTGGSVSTLTIQRTQQEDSAVYLCASSFRTENYGYTFGSGTRLTVV.

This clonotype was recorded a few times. Written as DNA, the CDR3 is TGTGCCAGCAGTTTACACGGACAGGGACCAGATACGCAGTATTTT. Translated: CASSLHGQGPDTQYF. The J gene is TRBJ2-3, the V gene TRBV12-3 or TRBV12-4; 8 bases line up with TRBD1. This CDR3 has 15 amino acids. V was clipped by 2 bases and J by 4 bases; unmatched bases: 5.

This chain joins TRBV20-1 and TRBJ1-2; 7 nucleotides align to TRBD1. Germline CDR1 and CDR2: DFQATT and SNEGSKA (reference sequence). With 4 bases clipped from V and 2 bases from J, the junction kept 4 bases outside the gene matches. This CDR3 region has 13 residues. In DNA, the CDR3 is TGCAGTGCTATATACAGGGGAAACTATGGCTACACCTTC. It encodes CSAIYRGNYGYTF.

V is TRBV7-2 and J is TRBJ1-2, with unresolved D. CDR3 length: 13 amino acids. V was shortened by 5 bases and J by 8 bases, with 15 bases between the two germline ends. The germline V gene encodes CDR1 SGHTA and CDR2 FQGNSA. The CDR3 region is CASSLYSAAGYTF. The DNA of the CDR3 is TGTGCCAGCAGCCTTTACTCCGCGGCCGGCTACACCTTC. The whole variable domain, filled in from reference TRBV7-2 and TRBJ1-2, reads GAGVSQSPSNKVTEKGKDVELRCDPISGHTALYWYRQSLGQGLEFLIYFQGNSAPDKSGLPSDRFSAERTGGSVSTLTIQRTQQEDSAVYLCASSLYSAAGYTFGSGTRLTVV.

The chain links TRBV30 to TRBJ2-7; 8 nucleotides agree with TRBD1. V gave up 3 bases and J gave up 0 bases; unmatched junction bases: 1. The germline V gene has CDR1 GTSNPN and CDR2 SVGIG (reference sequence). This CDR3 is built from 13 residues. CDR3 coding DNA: TGTGCCTGGAGGACAGGGGACTCCTACGAGCAGTACTTC. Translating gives CAWRTGDSYEQYF.

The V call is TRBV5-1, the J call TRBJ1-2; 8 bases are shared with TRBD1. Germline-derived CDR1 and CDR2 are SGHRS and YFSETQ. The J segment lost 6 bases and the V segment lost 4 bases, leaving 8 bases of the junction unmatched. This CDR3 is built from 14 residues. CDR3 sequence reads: CASSPGQASNGYTF. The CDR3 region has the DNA TGCGCCAGCAGCCCGGGACAGGCTTCAAATGGCTACACCTTC.

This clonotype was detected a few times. Here the CDR3 reads CASTFDPWGGLRYTQYF. CDR3 sequence (DNA): TGTGCCAGCACGTTCGACCCATGGGGGGGCCTGAGATATACGCAGTATTTT. The V call is TRBV5-5, the J call TRBJ2-3, with D possibly matching TRBD2 (7 bases). This CDR3 contains 17 residues. The V end lost 6 bases, the J end lost 7 bases, and 27 bases lay between the germline ends. CDR1 and CDR2 from the germline V gene are SGHKS and YYEKEE (reference sequence). Drawing the rest from reference TRBV5-5 and TRBJ2-3, the complete variable domain is DAGVTQSPTHLIKTRGQQVTLRCSPISGHKSVSWYQQVLGQGPQFIFQYYEKEERGRGNFPDRFSARQFPNYSSELNVNALLLGDSALYLCASTFDPWGGLRYTQYFGPGTRLTVL.

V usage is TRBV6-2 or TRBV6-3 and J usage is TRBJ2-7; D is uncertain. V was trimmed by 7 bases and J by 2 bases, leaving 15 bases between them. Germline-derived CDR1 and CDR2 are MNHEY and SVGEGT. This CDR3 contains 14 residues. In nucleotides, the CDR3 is TGTGCCAGCACCTCCTGGACCTCGCCCTACGAGCAGTACTTC. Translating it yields CASTSWTSPYEQYF.